The 10 T cell receptor beta chains below were found in one sample sequenced in a study of T cell repertoires in cytomegalovirus infection. TCRdb fed the reads into MiXCR, producing one record per CDR3 protein. The sample records some 900,000 distinct CDR3 sequences, around a third being singletons. Their target antigens are unknown. Here the sequenced sample was cultured CD8+ T cells from PBMCs, taken from culture after CMV antigen stimulation. The origin of the receptors is a human donor in good health (CMV status not recorded). Some clones in this sample may be carry-over from other donors' samples.

This clonotype was seen at least ten times. The chain joins TRBV6-1 to TRBJ2-2; D is uncertain. The germline V gene encodes CDR1 MNHNS and CDR2 SASEGT. The CDR3 runs to 11 residues. The ends were cut back, 1 base at V and 7 bases at J, with 1 base in the middle. CDR3 region: CASSEGGELFF. The CDR3, as DNA: TGTGCCAGCAGTGAAGGCGGGGAGCTGTTTTTT.

The V call is TRBV6-2 or TRBV6-3, the J call TRBJ2-7; 7 nucleotides line up with TRBD2. The CDR3 runs 14 residues. With V trimmed by 2 bases and J by 6 bases, 7 bases remained unmatched. The germline CDR1 and CDR2 sequences are MNHEY and SVGEGT. CDR3 residues: CASSYGRGSAEQYV. The CDR3 DNA reads as TGTGCCAGCAGTTACGGGCGGGGGTCGGCCGAGCAGTACGTC.

CDR3 residues: CASSSTVEAFF. The CDR3 region has the DNA TGTGCCAGCAGTTCGACGGTTGAAGCTTTCTTT. The V call is TRBV12-3 or TRBV12-4, the J call TRBJ1-1, with D hard to call. The CDR3 has 11 amino acids. V lost 4 bases and J 7 bases, leaving 7 bases between the germline ends.

This clonotype was counted only a few times. The J gene is TRBJ2-1, the V gene TRBV19, with TRBD2 matching over 9 bases. The CDR3 extends over 17 amino acids. In germline, CDR1 is LNHDA, CDR2 SQIVND (reference sequence). V shed 3 bases and J 0 bases; nucleotides not matched to a gene: 6. In DNA form, the CDR3 reads TGTGCCAGTAGTATCCCCCTAGCGGGGAGCTCCTACAATGAGCAGTTCTTC. Its translation: CASSIPLAGSSYNEQFF.

The V call is TRBV14, the J call TRBJ1-3; no firm D call. Germline-derived CDR1 and CDR2 are SGHDN and FVKESK. V was trimmed by 9 bases and J by 2 bases, leaving 20 bases between them. This CDR3 spans 16 amino acids. In DNA, the CDR3 is TGTGCCAGTGCCGAAGGGCGGGTAGGGCCTGGAAACACCATATATTTT. Translating it yields CASAEGRVGPGNTIYF. The variable domain in full, with the rest retrieved from reference TRBV14 and TRBJ1-3, is EAGVTQFPSHSVIEKGQTVTLRCDPISGHDNLYWYRRVMGKEIKFLLHFVKESKQDESGMPNNRFLAERTGGTYSTLKVQPAELEDSGVYFCASAEGRVGPGNTIYFGEGSWLTVV.

The CDR3 spells CASSPRVIDTEAFF. The CDR3 DNA follows: TGTGCCAGCAGTCCCAGGGTCATTGACACTGAAGCTTTCTTT. The chain uses TRBV9 and TRBJ1-1, with D perhaps TRBD1 (5 bases). Germline V gives CDR1 SGDLS, CDR2 YYNGEE. The CDR3 runs to 14 residues. V lost 5 bases, J lost 3 bases, and 14 bases lay in between.

V gene TRBV27 combines with J gene TRBJ2-2; no firm D call. This CDR3 spans 13 amino acids. The germline V gene has CDR1 MNHEY and CDR2 SMNVEV (reference sequence). Between the trimmed V and J ends, which lost 1 base and 6 bases, there was a span of 6 bases. CDR3 amino acids: CASSLWIPGELFF. The CDR3 nucleotides are TGTGCCAGCAGTTTATGGATCCCCGGGGAGCTGTTTTTT.

This clonotype was counted between two and nine times. The J gene is TRBJ2-3, the V gene TRBV28; D uncertain. V was clipped by 4 bases and J by 3 bases, with 17 bases between them. The CDR3 has 16 amino acids. Germline assignment: CDR1 MDHEN and CDR2 SYDVKM. CDR3 in DNA: TGTGCCAGCAGTTCCAGTAGGATCAGCCTGACAGATACGCAGTATTTT. Its translation: CASSSSRISLTDTQYF.

The V gene is TRBV12-3 or TRBV12-4, the J gene TRBJ1-5; 7 bases agree with TRBD1. Unmatched junction bases numbered 13, after V lost 5 bases and J lost 3 bases. The CDR3 is 17 residues long. CDR3 nucleotide sequence: TGTGCCAGCAGTCCGGGACAGACCCCGAGGGTCAATCAGCCCCAGCATTTT. Protein: CASSPGQTPRVNQPQHF.

The V and J genes are TRBV7-6 and TRBJ1-3; 8 nucleotides match TRBD1. V dropped 5 bases and J dropped 1; count of bases not matched to a gene: 13. Germline CDR1 reads SGHVS; CDR2 reads FNYEAQ. The CDR3 runs to 18 residues. CDR3 sequence (DNA): TGTGCCAGCAGCCAAGGCGTCGGACAGGGTGGGTCTGGAAACACCATATATTTT. Its translation: CASSQGVGQGGSGNTIYF.